This T cell receptor (beta chain) was found in a study of T cells after posttransplantation cyclophosphamide. This related bone marrow graft donor gave peripheral blood on the day of marrow donation. This clone was counted many times. Germline-derived CDR1 and CDR2 are MNHNS and SASEGT. With V trimmed by 8 bases and J by 1 base, 7 bases remained unmatched. The CDR3 has 15 residues. Using immunoSEQ multiplex PCR, the repertoire was profiled, and TCRdb retains in-frame clones only, with some absent. This sample carries about 30,000 clones, none of them present only once. Source material: PBMCs. The sequence derives from a woman aged 30 to 39 in good health and a related stem cell transplant donor. The chain couples TRBV6-1 to TRBJ2-3; 9 bases align to TRBD2. CDR3 sequence (DNA): TGTGCCAGCGTTAGGGCTAGCGGGGGCACAGATACGCAGTATTTT. Protein product: CASVRASGGTDTQYF.